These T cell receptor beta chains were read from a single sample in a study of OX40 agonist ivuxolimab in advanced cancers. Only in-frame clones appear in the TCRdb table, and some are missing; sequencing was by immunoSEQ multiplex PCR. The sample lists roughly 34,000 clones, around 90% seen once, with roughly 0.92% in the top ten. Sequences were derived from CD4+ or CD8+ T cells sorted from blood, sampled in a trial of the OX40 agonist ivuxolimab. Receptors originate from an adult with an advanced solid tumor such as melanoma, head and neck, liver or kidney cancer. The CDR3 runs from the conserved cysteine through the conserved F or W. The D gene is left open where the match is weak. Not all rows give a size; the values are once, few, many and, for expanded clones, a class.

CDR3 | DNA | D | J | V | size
CASRPSQGIDEKLFF | TGTGCCAGCAGGCCCTCACAGGGGATTGACGAAAAACTGTTTTTT | TRBD1 | TRBJ1-4 | TRBV28 | -
CASSSVLGQSYEQYF | TGTGCCAGCAGCTCCGTCTTGGGACAAAGCTACGAGCAGTACTTC | - | TRBJ2-7 | TRBV5-4 | -
CASSYEGPYYNEQFF | TGTGCCAGCAGTTACGAGGGTCCGTACTACAATGAGCAGTTCTTC | - | TRBJ2-1 | TRBV6-5 | -
CASSLTGQDPPQHF | TGCGCCAGCAGTCTGACGGGACAGGACCCCCCTCAGCATTTT | TRBD1 | TRBJ1-5 | TRBV5-1 | -
CASSPQNPGQHYTF | TGTGCCAGCTCACCGCAGAATCCGGGACAGCACTACACCTTC | TRBD1 | TRBJ1-2 | TRBV18 | -
CASRFPPGPKFYNEQFF | TGTGCAAGTCGCTTCCCACCGGGACCTAAATTCTACAATGAGCAGTTCTTC | - | TRBJ2-1 | TRBV12-2 | -
CASSLLDNYGYTF | TGCGCCAGCAGCTTGCTGGATAACTATGGCTACACCTTC | - | TRBJ1-2 | TRBV5-1 | -
CASSLGSGQETQYF | TGCGCCAGCAGCTTGGGGTCAGGGCAAGAGACCCAGTACTTC | - | TRBJ2-5 | TRBV5-1 | -
CASSLGRKGGYTF | TGTGCCAGCAGTCTGGGGCGGAAAGGTGGCTACACCTTC | - | TRBJ1-2 | TRBV28 | -
CASSHRQGGGNYGYTF | TGCGCCAGCAGCCACCGACAGGGAGGGGGTAACTATGGCTACACCTTC | TRBD1 | TRBJ1-2 | TRBV4-3 | -
CASSPPGQGPPGANVLTF | TGTGCCAGCAGCCCTCCGGGACAAGGCCCCCCTGGGGCCAACGTCCTGACTTTC | - | TRBJ2-6 | TRBV5-6 | -
CASKKPTGGNTEAFF | TGTGCCAGCAAAAAACCGACAGGGGGCAACACTGAAGCTTTCTTT | TRBD1 | TRBJ1-1 | TRBV18 | -
CASSGNRATNEKLFF | TGTGCCAGCAGCGGTAACAGGGCAACTAATGAAAAACTGTTTTTT | - | TRBJ1-4 | TRBV21-1 | -
CASSMNFGVNSNQPQHF | TGTGCCAGTAGTATGAATTTTGGGGTTAATAGCAATCAGCCCCAGCATTTT | - | TRBJ1-5 | TRBV19 | -
CASSPPTPRNTEAFF | TGTGCCAGCAGCCCCCCGACACCGAGGAACACTGAAGCTTTCTTT | - | TRBJ1-1 | TRBV2 | -
CASSFNGQGFNEKLFF | TGTGCCAGCAGTTTTAACGGACAGGGCTTTAATGAAAAACTGTTTTTT | TRBD1 | TRBJ1-4 | TRBV28 | -
CSVSGSPGGGSEQFF | TGCAGCGTTTCGGGTAGCCCCGGAGGGGGTAGTGAGCAGTTCTTC | - | TRBJ2-1 | TRBV29-1 | -
CASSPSNQPQHF | TGTGCCAGCAGTCCTAGCAATCAGCCCCAGCATTTT | - | TRBJ1-5 | TRBV27 | -
CATSRGSGETQYF | TGTGCCACCAGCAGAGGTAGCGGAGAGACCCAGTACTTC | - | TRBJ2-5 | TRBV15 | few
CASSLSGGQSETQYF | TGCGCCAGCAGCTTGAGCGGGGGGCAGAGTGAGACCCAGTACTTC | TRBD2 | TRBJ2-5 | TRBV5-1 | -
CASSPLLAGGSNEQFF | TGTGCCAGCAGCCCACTACTAGCGGGAGGCAGCAATGAGCAGTTCTTC | TRBD2 | TRBJ2-1 | TRBV7-2 | -
CASSRTVSVSYNEQFF | TGTGCCAGCAGCCGGACAGTTAGCGTCTCCTACAATGAGCAGTTCTTC | - | TRBJ2-1 | TRBV7-9 | -
CASSLRGSGELFF | TGTGCCAGCAGCTTAAGGGGATCCGGGGAGCTGTTTTTT | - | TRBJ2-2 | TRBV7-3 | -
CASSETSGWGEQFF | TGCGCCAGCAGTGAAACTAGCGGGTGGGGTGAGCAGTTCTTC | TRBD2 | TRBJ2-1 | TRBV10-1 | -
CASSPNRVGSTEAFF | TGCGCCAGCAGCCCAAACAGGGTAGGGAGCACTGAAGCTTTCTTT | - | TRBJ1-1 | TRBV5-1 | -
CAWSGGRVATDTQYF | TGTGCCTGGAGTGGGGGTAGGGTGGCTACAGATACGCAGTATTTT | - | TRBJ2-3 | TRBV30 | -
CASIAGARDTQYF | TGTGCCAGCATAGCGGGAGCTAGAGATACGCAGTATTTT | TRBD2 | TRBJ2-3 | TRBV28 | -
CASSQGGANIQYF | TGTGCCAGCAGCCAAGGAGGGGCCAACATTCAGTACTTC | - | TRBJ2-4 | TRBV14 | -
CAGTRVSSGNTIYF | TGTGCCGGCACTCGGGTGTCCTCTGGAAACACCATATATTTT | - | TRBJ1-3 | TRBV6-1 | -
CASTLMWSGNTIYF | TGTGCCAGCACCCTGATGTGGTCAGGAAACACCATATATTTT | - | TRBJ1-3 | TRBV11-2 | -
CASSRPISGSDTGELFF | TGTGCCAGCAGCCGCCCTATTAGCGGGAGCGACACCGGGGAGCTGTTTTTT | TRBD2 | TRBJ2-2 | TRBV7-9 | -
CASSVAGTGFHEQFF | TGTGCCAGCAGCGTAGCAGGGACAGGGTTTCATGAGCAGTTCTTC | TRBD1 | TRBJ2-1 | TRBV9 | -
CASSYSIGRGEQPQHF | TGTGCCAGCAGTTACTCGATAGGCAGGGGGGAACAGCCCCAGCATTTT | TRBD1 | TRBJ1-5 | TRBV6-6 | once
CASSYSGGQGGGYTF | TGTGCCAGCAGTTACTCTGGGGGCCAGGGGGGTGGCTACACCTTC | TRBD1 | TRBJ1-2 | TRBV6-5 | -
CASSERTVNTEAFF | TGTGCCAGCAGTGAAAGGACAGTCAACACTGAAGCTTTCTTT | - | TRBJ1-1 | TRBV2 | -
CATERDRGWEQYF | TGTGCGACCGAGAGGGACAGGGGCTGGGAGCAGTACTTC | TRBD1 | TRBJ2-7 | TRBV6-1 | -
CASSPGTQETQYF | TGTGCCAGTAGTCCCGGGACCCAAGAGACCCAGTACTTC | - | TRBJ2-5 | TRBV19 | -
CASSRSSGGQETQYF | TGTGCCAGCAGCCGCTCTAGCGGGGGGCAAGAGACCCAGTACTTC | TRBD2 | TRBJ2-5 | TRBV7-3 | -
CASSDGPTENGYTF | TGTGCCAGCAGCGACGGGCCCACAGAGAATGGCTACACCTTC | - | TRBJ1-2 | TRBV9 | once
CASSLRLAGVRGEQFF | TGTGCCAGCAGCTTGAGGCTAGCGGGGGTTAGGGGTGAGCAGTTCTTC | TRBD2 | TRBJ2-1 | TRBV11-2 | -
CASSIQARAVEQYF | TGTGCCAGTAGTATACAGGCCCGGGCCGTGGAGCAGTACTTC | - | TRBJ2-7 | TRBV19 | -
CASRETGELFF | TGCGCCAGCAGGGAGACCGGGGAGCTGTTTTTT | - | TRBJ2-2 | TRBV5-1 | -
CAISSGTGFSYEQYF | TGTGCCATCAGTTCCGGGACAGGGTTCTCCTACGAGCAGTACTTC | TRBD1 | TRBJ2-7 | TRBV10-3 | -
CASSLSGRANYGYTF | TGTGCCAGCAGCTTATCTGGGCGGGCGAACTATGGCTACACCTTC | - | TRBJ1-2 | TRBV7-9 | -
CASSLMIYEQYF | TGTGCCAGCAGCTTAATGATCTACGAGCAGTACTTC | - | TRBJ2-7 | TRBV7-9 | -
CASNGGSPYEQYF | TGTGCCAGCAACGGGGGTAGTCCCTACGAGCAGTACTTC | - | TRBJ2-7 | TRBV27 | -